The 4 T cell receptor beta chains in this list originate from one sample, sequenced in a study of beta chain features in type 1 diabetes. Every isolated RNA sample was fully reverse transcribed, so sequencing captured expressed TCRB transcripts. The assay was immunoSEQ multiplex PCR, and TCRdb's table has in-frame clones only and misses some. The profile shows about 140,000 clones, less than 9% of them singletons. Sequencing was carried out using central memory CD4+ T cells from blood. These receptors all stem from a woman in her 30s in good health.

This clone has more than one count but fewer than ten. The rearrangement joins TRBV7-8 to TRBJ1-2, with a possible D match to TRBD1 (6 bases). The CDR3 has 13 residues. CDR1 SGHVS and CDR2 FQNEAQ come from the germline V gene. The V end lost 1 base, the J end lost 8 bases, and 11 bases lay between the germline ends. The CDR3 sequence is CASSLDRERGYTF. CDR3 sequence (DNA): TGTGCCAGCAGCTTAGACAGGGAGAGGGGCTACACCTTC.

This chain links TRBV14 with TRBJ2-7; 8 bases are a match to TRBD2. CDR3 length equals 13 residues. Trimming removed 6 bases from V and 3 bases from J; junction bases left unmatched: 4. Germline V gene lookup returns CDR1 SGHDN and CDR2 FVKESK. CDR3 region: CASSLSGGYEQYF. In nucleotides, the CDR3 is TGTGCCAGCAGTCTCAGCGGGGGCTACGAGCAGTACTTC.

The chain combines TRBV5-4 with TRBJ1-3; perhaps TRBD1 as D (6 bases). Germline V gives CDR1 SGHNT, CDR2 YYREEE (reference sequence). V was pared by 3 bases and J by 1 base, with 11 bases between. The CDR3 has 15 residues. CDR3 sequence reads: CASSSTGMSGNTIYF. CDR3 bases: TGTGCCAGCAGCTCTACAGGGATGTCTGGAAACACCATATATTTT. Full variable domain (remainder filled in from reference TRBV5-4 and TRBJ1-3): ETGVTQSPTHLIKTRGQQVTLRCSSQSGHNTVSWYQQALGQGPQFIFQYYREEENGRGNFPPRFSGLQFPNYSSELNVNALELDDSALYLCASSSTGMSGNTIYFGEGSWLTVV.

This clone occurred many times. An end of the junction does not agree with germline; a read error may underlie this. V gene TRBV28 combines with J gene TRBJ1-2; no firm D call. CDR1 is MDHEN and CDR2 is SYDVKM in the germline V gene. The CDR3 loop spans 12 amino acids. In DNA form, the CDR3 reads TGTGCCAGCAGTTTACCCCTAGGCGGACTAATCTTC. It codes for CASSLPLGGLIF.